This T cell receptor beta chain was sequenced during a study of vaccination effects on CD4 cells after COVID-19. Sequencing was performed with immunoSEQ multiplex PCR; in TCRdb, only in-frame clones are kept and a portion is missing. The top ten hold about a tenth of the sample, which has about 25,000 clones, roughly 80% seen once. The CDR3 extends over 13 amino acids. Trimming took 3 bases from V and 1 from J, leaving 5 bases between them. From germline, CDR1 is WNHNN and CDR2 SYGVQD (reference sequence). Remarks on this clone: What it binds is not known.

Antigen-specific CD4+ T cell clonotypes were called by their expansion after viral peptide-pool culture in ViraFEST. It was after approximately 11 days of culture that CD4+ T cells were isolated. All vaccine recipients tested negative for nucleocapsid antibodies and had never contracted SARS-CoV-2 infection. Cultures received IL-2 medium that replaced half the medium on days 3 and 7. This chain connects TRBV10-1 to TRBJ2-3, with unresolved D. This sequence originates from a human donor who received a COVID-19 vaccine. The input for sequencing was CD4+ T cells from PBMCs cultured with HCoV-NL63 spike peptides, taken before COVID-19 vaccination. CDR3 coding DNA: TGCGCCAGCAGTGAAATGGGCACAGATACGCAGTATTTT. This encodes CASSEMGTDTQYF.